Given below is one T cell receptor beta chain in context. This record comes from a study of blood T cell repertoires in COVID-19. Background on the study: Some COVID-19 samples were acute and others convalescent; all came from the United States, Italy and Spain. From T cells, B-cell-depleted T cells, or PBMCs came the material, which was cDNA or gDNA.

Authors' methods: Nucleated cell counts were estimated from reference gene primer amplification. Produced via immunoSEQ multiplex PCR; TCRdb's table is partial and in-frame only. For V, J and clone size, that table is used; D and trimming come from the DNA. The table includes tens of thousands of clones, approximately 80% detected once. Trimming removed 7 bases from V and 4 bases from J, with 12 bases in between. CDR3 length equals 13 residues. Germline V CDR1 and CDR2: SNHLY, FYNNEI. The receptor was isolated from a woman in her fifties or sixties with acute or convalescent COVID-19. The rearrangement uses TRBV2 and TRBJ2-3; weak D call: TRBD2 (5 bases). The sequenced sample was peripheral blood. Here the CDR3 reads CASNLQRADTQYF. Written as DNA, the CDR3 is TGTGCCAGCAACTTACAGAGGGCAGATACGCAGTATTTT. Drawing the rest from reference TRBV2 and TRBJ2-3, the complete variable domain is EPEVTQTPSHQVTQMGQEVILRCVPISNHLYFYWYRQILGQKVEFLVSFYNNEISEKSEIFDDQFSVERPDGSNFTLKIRSTKLEDSAMYFCASNLQRADTQYFGPGTRLTVL.